This T cell receptor (beta chain) was identified during a study of tumor-infiltrating lymphocytes in primary liver carcinoma. Turning to the study itself: With diameters of roughly 4 to 10 cm, tumors were stage T1-T3 N0M0.

Researchers generated TCR beta cDNA from approximately 0.55 ug of total RNA, relying on a constant-region primer. Three-round nested multiplex PCR performed with slightly modified ARM-PCR produced the TCR beta libraries. Forward primers for TRBV1-TRBV30 and a C-beta reverse primer served the first two PCR rounds, at roughly 10 cycles each. Each CDR3 protein gets one entry after TCRdb re-called the multiplex PCR reads with MiXCR. The data contain hundreds of thousands of distinct CDR3 sequences, approximately 65% of them singletons. Unsorted whole blood served as the source of blood RNA, and germline DNA was extracted as well. Per germline, CDR1 MDHEN and CDR2 SYDVKM. This CDR3 contains 12 residues. V lost 3 bases and J 9 bases, leaving 9 bases between the germline ends. This clonotype was observed a handful of times. A much bigger clone sits one base away, suggesting this may be a read error.

This clonotype originated in a man aged 35 to 55 with primary liver carcinoma and hepatitis B virus infection. Material for sequencing was peripheral blood. The chain joins TRBV28 to TRBJ2-1; a possible D gene is TRBD1 (5 bases). The CDR3: CASSFQQGEQFF. CDR3 in DNA: TGTGCCAGCAGTTTCCAGCAGGGTGAGCAGTTCTTC. Drawing the rest from reference TRBV28 and TRBJ2-1, the complete variable domain is DVKVTQSSRYLVKRTGEKVFLECVQDMDHENMFWYRQDPGLGLRLIYFSYDVKMKEKGDIPEGYSVSREKKERFSLILESASTNQTSMYLCASSFQQGEQFFGPGTRLTVL.